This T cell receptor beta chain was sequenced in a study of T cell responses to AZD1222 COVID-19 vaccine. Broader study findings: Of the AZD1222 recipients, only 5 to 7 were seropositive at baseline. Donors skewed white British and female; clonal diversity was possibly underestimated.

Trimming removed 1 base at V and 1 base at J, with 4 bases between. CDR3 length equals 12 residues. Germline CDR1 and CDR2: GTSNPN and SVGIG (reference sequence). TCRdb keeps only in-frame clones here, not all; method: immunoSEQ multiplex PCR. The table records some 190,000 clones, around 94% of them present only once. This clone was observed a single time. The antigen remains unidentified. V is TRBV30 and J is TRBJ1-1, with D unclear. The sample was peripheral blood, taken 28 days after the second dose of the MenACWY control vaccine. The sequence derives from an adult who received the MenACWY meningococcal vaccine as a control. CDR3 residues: CAWSGQNTEAFF. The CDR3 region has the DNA TGTGCCTGGAGTGGGCAGAACACTGAAGCTTTCTTT.